The 10 T cell receptor beta chains given below trace back to one sample, sequenced in a study of glioma-infiltrating T cells after dendritic cell vaccination. Profiling relied on immunoSEQ multiplex PCR, and the TCRdb table lists in-frame clones only, not all of them. The repertoire holds around 100,000 clones, with roughly 81% as singletons. The specimen was blood, collected before dendritic cell vaccination. All receptors come from a human donor with glioblastoma.

This clone was counted once. The J gene is TRBJ1-1, the V gene TRBV5-1; a weak D match, TRBD1 (6 bases). The CDR3 is 16 residues long. Trimming took off 3 bases at V and 6 bases at J, with 21 bases between the two ends. In germline, CDR1 is SGHRS, CDR2 YFSETQ. The CDR3 is CASSSPWDTSRPEAFF. CDR3 bases: TGCGCCAGCAGCTCGCCATGGGACACTTCCCGCCCTGAAGCTTTCTTT.

Comments on this clone: The same CDR3 also results from other DNA sequences found in this sample. The V and J genes are TRBV15 and TRBJ2-7, with D hard to call. The ends were cut back, 1 base at V and 3 bases at J, with 7 bases in the middle. Germline lookup yields CDR1 LNHNV and CDR2 YYDKDF (reference sequence). This CDR3 is built from 13 residues. Here the CDR3 DNA reads TGTGCCACCAGCAGAGGTCGAGGCTACGAGCAGTACTTC. The encoded protein is CATSRGRGYEQYF.

V gene TRBV5-1 combines with J gene TRBJ2-3; TRBD2 matches at 10 bases. This CDR3 comprises 16 residues. From germline, CDR1 is SGHRS and CDR2 YFSETQ. V was clipped by 0 bases and J by 6 bases; unmatched bases: 7. CDR3 sequence (DNA): TGCGCCAGCAGCTTGGAGGTAGCGGGGGGCTCGGATACGCAGTATTTT. Its protein is CASSLEVAGGSDTQYF.

This clone was observed a single time. V and J are TRBV5-6 and TRBJ1-2; D is unresolved. The CDR3 contains 15 residues. Germline lookup yields CDR1 SGHDT and CDR2 YYEEEE. Between the trimmed V and J ends, which lost 0 bases and 4 bases, there was a span of 13 bases. The CDR3 DNA reads TGTGCCAGCAGCTTGGGGCTCGCGGGAACCTATGGCTACACCTTC. Translated, it gives CASSLGLAGTYGYTF. The complete variable domain, with remaining parts taken from reference TRBV5-6 and TRBJ1-2, reads DAGVTQSPTHLIKTRGQQVTLRCSPKSGHDTVSWYQQALGQGPQFIFQYYEEEERQRGNFPDRFSGHQFPNYSSELNVNALLLGDSALYLCASSLGLAGTYGYTFGSGTRLTVV.

This clone was seen a few times. CDR3: CASSEWDTNQPQHF. CDR3 nucleotide sequence: TGTGCCAGCAGTGAATGGGACACTAATCAGCCCCAGCATTTT. The chain is built from TRBV25-1 and TRBJ1-5, with a possible D match to TRBD1 (6 bases). The V end lost 1 base, the J end lost 4 bases, and 8 bases lay between the germline ends. This CDR3 comprises 14 residues. Germline V gene sequence: CDR1 MGHDK, CDR2 SYGVNS.

The CDR3 nucleotides read TGCGCCAGCAGCTCCAAAGGGGTAGGGGAGACCCAGTACTTC. Amino acids: CASSSKGVGETQYF. The gene calls are TRBV5-1 and TRBJ2-5; a weak D match, TRBD1 (5 bases). The CDR3 covers 14 residues. Germline V lookup: CDR1 SGHRS, CDR2 YFSETQ. Trimming pared 3 bases from V and 5 bases from J, leaving 14 bases between.

This clone turned up a few times. This chain uses TRBV7-9 with TRBJ2-2, with D maybe TRBD1 (6 bases). The CDR3 sequence is 14 residues long. V shed 2 bases and J shed 6 bases, with 10 bases lying between them. CDR1 is SEHNR, CDR2 FQNEAQ, per germline (reference sequence). The CDR3 sequence is CASSLTGGAGELFF. The CDR3 DNA follows: TGTGCCAGCAGCTTAACTGGGGGCGCCGGGGAGCTGTTTTTT.

The CDR3 sequence: CASSPNDYEQYF. The CDR3 DNA follows: TGTGCCAGTAGTCCTAATGACTACGAGCAGTACTTC. The chain is built from TRBV19 and TRBJ2-7; D remains unclear. CDR3 length: 12 residues. Germline CDR1 reads LNHDA; CDR2 reads SQIVND (reference sequence). Between the trimmed V and J ends, which lost 5 bases and 3 bases, there was a span of 8 bases.

This chain joins TRBV19 and TRBJ2-1; 9 nucleotides match TRBD2. The CDR3 totals 15 residues. Unmatched junction bases numbered 8, after V lost 5 bases and J lost 6 bases. Germline lookup yields CDR1 LNHDA and CDR2 SQIVND (reference sequence). The CDR3 sequence: CASSLGGGASNEQFF. As DNA, the CDR3 is TGTGCCAGTAGTCTCGGCGGGGGGGCGTCCAATGAGCAGTTCTTC.

The V and J genes are TRBV7-8 and TRBJ1-3; D may be TRBD1 (6 bases). The ends were cut back, 5 bases at V and 4 bases at J, with 12 bases in the middle. The CDR3 length is 14 residues. From germline, CDR1 is SGHVS and CDR2 FQNEAQ. The CDR3 here is CASSRRTVGNTIYF. DNA for the CDR3: TGTGCCAGCAGCCGGAGGACAGTCGGAAACACCATATATTTT.